This TCR beta chain originates from a study of blood T cells in healthy people across ages. This clonotype was seen more than once but under ten times. For the second PCR, which ran for 7 to 11 cycles, a sample-barcoded 5' primer and a J-beta primer mix were used. In TCRdb, the 5' RACE reads were re-called with MiXCR into one record per CDR3 protein. This repertoire shows 1.2 million to 1.5 million distinct CDR3 sequences, approximately 59% found once; its top ten account for about 6.7%. This CDR3 comprises 13 residues. CDR1 and CDR2 from the germline V gene are SQVTM and ANQGSEA. V lost 4 bases, J lost 3 bases, and 13 bases lay in between.

This sequence originates from a man aged 18 to 35 in good health. The specimen was blood. V is TRBV29-1 and J is TRBJ2-7, with a tentative D call TRBD1 (6 bases). The CDR3: CSVARGQGYEQYF. For the CDR3, the DNA is TGCAGCGTTGCGAGGGGACAAGGCTACGAGCAGTACTTC.